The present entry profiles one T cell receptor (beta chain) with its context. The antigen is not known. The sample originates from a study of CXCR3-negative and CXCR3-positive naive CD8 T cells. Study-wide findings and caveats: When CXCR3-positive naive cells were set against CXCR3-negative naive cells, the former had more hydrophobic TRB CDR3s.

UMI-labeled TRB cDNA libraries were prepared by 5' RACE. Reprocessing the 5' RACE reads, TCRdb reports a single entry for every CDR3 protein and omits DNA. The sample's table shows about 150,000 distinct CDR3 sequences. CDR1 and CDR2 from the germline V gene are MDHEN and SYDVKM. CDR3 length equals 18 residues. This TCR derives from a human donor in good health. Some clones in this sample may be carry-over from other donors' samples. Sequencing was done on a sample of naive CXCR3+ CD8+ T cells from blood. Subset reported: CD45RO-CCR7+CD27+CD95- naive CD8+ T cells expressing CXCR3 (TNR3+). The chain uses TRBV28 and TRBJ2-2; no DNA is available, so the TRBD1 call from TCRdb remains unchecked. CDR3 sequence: CASRLPFTGTGPTGELFF. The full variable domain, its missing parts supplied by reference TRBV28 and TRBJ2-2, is DVKVTQSSRYLVKRTGEKVFLECVQDMDHENMFWYRQDPGLGLRLIYFSYDVKMKEKGDIPEGYSVSREKKERFSLILESASTNQTSMYLCASRLPFTGTGPTGELFFGEGSRLTVL.